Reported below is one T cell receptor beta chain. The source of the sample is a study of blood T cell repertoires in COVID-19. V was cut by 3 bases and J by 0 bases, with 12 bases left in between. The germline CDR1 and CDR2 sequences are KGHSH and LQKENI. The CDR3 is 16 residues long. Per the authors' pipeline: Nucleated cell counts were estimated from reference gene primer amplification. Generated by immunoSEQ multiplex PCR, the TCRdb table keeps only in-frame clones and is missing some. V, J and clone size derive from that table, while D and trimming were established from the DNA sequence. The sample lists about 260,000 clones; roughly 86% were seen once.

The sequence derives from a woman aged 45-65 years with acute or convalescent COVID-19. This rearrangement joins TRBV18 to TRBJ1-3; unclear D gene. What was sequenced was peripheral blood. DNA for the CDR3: TGTGCCAGCTCACCGTCCGGTTTTGTCTCTGGAAACACCATATATTTT. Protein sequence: CASSPSGFVSGNTIYF.